The subject of this entry is one TCR beta chain. The specificity of this receptor is unknown. No qualities accompany the bases; no much larger clone lies one base away. These data come from a study of blood T cell repertoires in COVID-19 (dated by TCRdb to the early 2020s). Concerning the study at large: Collaborator samples came from the United States, Italy and Spain and covered acute and convalescent phases of COVID-19. The samples were drawn from the first 160 participants of the ongoing ImmuneRACE study and from 1,254 subjects provided by 6 global collaborators. Nearly every sample came with metadata listing a de-identified subject ID, COVID-19 status, age in years and sex. Where available, HLA class I and class II types were obtained from metadata supplied by the sample provider rather than from assay-based typing. The repertoires were released in a freely available public database meant as a resource for research on the immune response to SARS-CoV-2. Deeply sampled blood TCRbeta repertoires from subjects exposed to, actively infected with, or recovered from COVID-19 were included in the dataset. The prospective study material was composed of cDNA or gDNA derived from T cells, B-cell-depleted T cells, or PBMCs.

The junction shows trimming of 8 bases on V and 10 bases on J, plus 17 bases between the germline ends. CDR1 SNHLY and CDR2 FYNNEI were looked up in the germline V gene. The CDR3 holds 12 amino acids from the cysteine to the phenylalanine. Only CDR3 DNA is held: 36 bases, read in frame from base 1. TCRbeta CDR3 regions were amplified from genomic DNA by means of the immunoSEQ Assay, a bias-controlled multiplex PCR. Regarding the original processing steps: The number of nucleated cells in each sample was estimated by amplification of reference gene primers within the assay. To quantify the absolute abundance of each unique TCRbeta CDR3 rearrangement, sequence reads were collapsed and filtered. For each sample, productive Simpson clonality was calculated as the square root of Simpson's diversity index over productive rearrangements. The table was pulled from immuneACCESS by TCRdb, which kept in-frame rearrangements only. Such tables lose some clones; where checked, under half of the loss comes from unresolved V genes, and the rest has no known cause. V and J calls and clone size are copied from that table; D and trimming were computed from the DNA. The sample yields fewer than 350,000 clones; roughly 93% were counted once. Roughly 2.1% of the sample is held by the ten biggest clonotypes.

Participants in the prospective study were enrolled through a virtual design, were aged roughly 18 to 95 years, and lived in 24 United States geographic areas. In the prospective study, participants were assigned to cohorts based on the clinical history participants reported in a screening survey and a study questionnaire. Each participant in the prospective study had whole blood, serum and a nasopharyngeal or oropharyngeal swab collected by mobile phlebotomists. Participants in the prospective study had the option to provide additional blood draws and questionnaires over a roughly 2-month period. Blood samples from the prospective study were shipped frozen or at room temperature prior to DNA extraction. What the authors observed across the whole study: Clinical and demographic metadata were provided uncurated, with the amount varying by source and participant.

The sequence was obtained from a middle-aged woman with acute COVID-19. The chain is assembled from TRBV2 and TRBJ1-1; the D gene is unclear. The sequenced material came from PBMCs or T cells enriched from blood (not recorded which). CDR3 reads: CASDGVGLGAFF. The DNA reads TGTGCCAGCGACGGGGTCGGTCTTGGAGCTTTCTTT.